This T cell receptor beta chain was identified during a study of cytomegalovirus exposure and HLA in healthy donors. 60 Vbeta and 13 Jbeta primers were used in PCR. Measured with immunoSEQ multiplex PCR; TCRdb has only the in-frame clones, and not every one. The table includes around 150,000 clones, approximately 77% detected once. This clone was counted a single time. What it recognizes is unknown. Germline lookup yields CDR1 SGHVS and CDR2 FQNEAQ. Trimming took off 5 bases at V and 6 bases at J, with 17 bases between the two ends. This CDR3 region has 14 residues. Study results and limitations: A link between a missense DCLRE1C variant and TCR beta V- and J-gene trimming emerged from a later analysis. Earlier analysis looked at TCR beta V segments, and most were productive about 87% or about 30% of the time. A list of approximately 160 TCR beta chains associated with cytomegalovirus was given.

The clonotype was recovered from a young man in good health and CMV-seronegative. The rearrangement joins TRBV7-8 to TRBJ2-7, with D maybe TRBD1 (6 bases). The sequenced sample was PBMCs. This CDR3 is CASSTRPGQGEQYF. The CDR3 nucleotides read TGTGCCAGCAGCACAAGACCGGGACAAGGCGAGCAGTACTTC.